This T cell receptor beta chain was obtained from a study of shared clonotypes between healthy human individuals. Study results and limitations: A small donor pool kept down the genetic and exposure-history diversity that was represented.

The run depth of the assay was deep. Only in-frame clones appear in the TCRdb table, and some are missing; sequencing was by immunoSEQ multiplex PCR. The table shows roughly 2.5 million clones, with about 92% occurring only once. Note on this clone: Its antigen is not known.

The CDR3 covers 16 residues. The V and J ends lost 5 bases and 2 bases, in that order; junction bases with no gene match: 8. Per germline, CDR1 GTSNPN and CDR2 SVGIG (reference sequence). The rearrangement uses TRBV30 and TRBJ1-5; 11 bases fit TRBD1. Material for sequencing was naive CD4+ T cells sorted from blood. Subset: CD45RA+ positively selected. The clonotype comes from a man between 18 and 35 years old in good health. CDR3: CAWSDRGRVGNQPQHF. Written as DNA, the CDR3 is TGTGCCTGGTCGGACAGGGGGCGCGTCGGCAATCAGCCCCAGCATTTT. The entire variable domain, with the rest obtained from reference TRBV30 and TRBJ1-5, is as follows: SQTIHQWPATLVQPVGSPLSLECTVEGTSNPNLYWYRQAAGRGLQLLFYSVGIGQISSEVPQNLSASRPQDRQFILSSKKLLLSDSGFYLCAWSDRGRVGNQPQHFGDGTRLSIL.